The rows below give T cell receptor beta chains drawn from one sample of a study of control samples from healthy donors and cancer patients. Libraries were prepared by immunoSEQ multiplex PCR; TCRdb keeps only in-frame clonotypes and omits some of them. The sample includes fewer than 95,000 clones, around 86% of them seen just once. The specimen sequenced was blood. The receptors come from a woman aged 50 to 60 in good health. CDR3s include the opening cysteine and the closing phenylalanine or tryptophan. Fields, in order: J gene, V gene, D gene, clone size, CDR3 protein, CDR3 DNA. A D gene is named only where the DNA matches it firmly. The size of a clone is reported for some rows only, either as once, few or many, or as a class for expanded clones.

J: TRBJ1-2
V: TRBV5-4
D: .
size: .
CDR3: CASSSGRANYGYTF
DNA: TGTGCCAGCAGCTCGGGACGGGCGAACTATGGCTACACCTTC

J: TRBJ1-2
V: TRBV20-1
D: .
size: .
CDR3: CSASKSGSGYTF
DNA: TGCAGTGCTAGTAAATCAGGGTCCGGCTACACCTTC

J: TRBJ2-1
V: TRBV29-1
D: .
size: once
CDR3: CSVGSRAGQSEQFF
DNA: TGCAGCGTTGGCAGCAGGGCCGGTCAATCTGAGCAGTTCTTC

J: TRBJ2-3
V: TRBV24-1
D: .
size: .
CDR3: CATSLSGSDTQYF
DNA: TGTGCCACCAGTCTTAGCGGCTCAGATACGCAGTATTTT

J: TRBJ1-5
V: TRBV18
D: TRBD1
size: .
CDR3: CASSPGTAYSNQPQHF
DNA: TGTGCCAGCTCACCCGGGACAGCTTATAGCAATCAGCCCCAGCATTTT

J: TRBJ1-2
V: TRBV5-1
D: .
size: .
CDR3: CASSLAARANYGYTF
DNA: TGCGCCAGCAGCTTGGCCGCCAGGGCGAACTATGGCTACACCTTC

J: TRBJ2-3
V: TRBV4-3
D: .
size: once
CDR3: CASSGRWASADTQYF
DNA: TGCGCCAGCAGCGGACGGTGGGCTAGCGCAGATACGCAGTATTTT

J: TRBJ2-5
V: TRBV6-5
D: .
size: .
CDR3: CASSSTTIETQYF
DNA: TGTGCCAGCAGTTCCACTACGATAGAGACCCAGTACTTC

J: TRBJ2-7
V: TRBV5-1
D: .
size: .
CDR3: CASSYASGPQYEQYF
DNA: TGCGCCAGCAGTTACGCCTCTGGGCCGCAATACGAGCAGTACTTC

J: TRBJ1-4
V: TRBV25-1
D: .
size: .
CDR3: CASSPPGRYEKLFF
DNA: TGTGCCAGCAGCCCCCCCGGGCGGTATGAAAAACTGTTTTTT

J: TRBJ2-3
V: TRBV4-3
D: .
size: .
CDR3: CASSQDIGLFGTDTQYF
DNA: TGCGCCAGCAGCCAAGATATCGGGTTATTCGGCACAGATACGCAGTATTTT

J: TRBJ2-1
V: TRBV4-3
D: .
size: .
CDR3: CASSQDWGSYNEQFF
DNA: TGCGCCAGCAGCCAAGATTGGGGTTCCTACAATGAGCAGTTCTTC

J: TRBJ1-1
V: TRBV7-9
D: .
size: .
CDR3: CASRPTGNTEAFF
DNA: TGTGCCAGCAGACCGACAGGGAACACTGAAGCTTTCTTT

J: TRBJ2-3
V: TRBV10-3
D: TRBD2
size: .
CDR3: CAISELSASGRTGTDTQYF
DNA: TGTGCCATCAGTGAGCTGAGTGCTAGCGGGAGGACGGGCACAGATACGCAGTATTTT

J: TRBJ2-7
V: TRBV7-2
D: TRBD2
size: .
CDR3: CASSPGTSGSQNEQYF
DNA: TGTGCCAGCAGCCCGGGGACTAGCGGGAGCCAAAACGAGCAGTACTTC

J: TRBJ2-1
V: TRBV30
D: TRBD2
size: .
CDR3: CAWSVLAGGPVSYNEQFF
DNA: TGTGCCTGGAGTGTACTAGCGGGAGGACCCGTCTCCTACAATGAGCAGTTCTTC

J: TRBJ1-3
V: TRBV11-2
D: TRBD1
size: .
CDR3: CASSQQGAGNTIYF
DNA: TGTGCCAGCAGCCAACAGGGGGCTGGAAACACCATATATTTT

J: TRBJ2-7
V: TRBV2
D: TRBD1
size: .
CDR3: CASSVTGAHEQYF
DNA: TGTGCCAGCAGCGTAACAGGGGCCCACGAGCAGTACTTC

J: TRBJ1-6
V: TRBV18
D: .
size: .
CDR3: CASSPPMYNSPLHF
DNA: TGTGCCAGCTCACCACCGATGTATAATTCACCCCTCCACTTT

J: TRBJ2-5
V: TRBV6-5
D: TRBD2
size: .
CDR3: CASSYSRGGGASQYF
DNA: TGTGCCAGCAGTTACTCGCGAGGCGGGGGGGCGTCCCAGTACTTC

J: TRBJ1-5
V: TRBV28
D: .
size: .
CDR3: CASSLSHHKSTESYSNQPQHF
DNA: TGTGCCAGCAGTTTATCCCATCATAAATCGACAGAAAGTTATAGCAATCAGCCCCAGCATTTT

J: TRBJ1-2
V: TRBV3-1/TRBV3-2
D: .
size: .
CDR3: CASSPRTENGYTF
DNA: TGTGCCAGCAGCCCCCGGACGGAGAACGGCTACACCTTC

J: TRBJ1-5
V: TRBV21-1
D: .
size: .
CDR3: CASSGPTGCQPQHF
DNA: TGTGCCAGCAGCGGCCCGACAGGGTGCCAGCCCCAGCATTTT

J: TRBJ2-5
V: TRBV6-6
D: TRBD2
size: .
CDR3: CASNPLAGGIKTQYF
DNA: TGTGCCAGCAACCCGCTAGCGGGAGGTATAAAGACCCAGTACTTC

J: TRBJ2-7
V: TRBV12-5
D: .
size: .
CDR3: CASGLALSSYEQYF
DNA: TGTGCTAGTGGTTTAGCCCTGAGCTCCTACGAGCAGTACTTC

J: TRBJ1-2
V: TRBV5-1
D: TRBD1
size: .
CDR3: CASTLTGGVSSVYGYTF
DNA: TGCGCCAGCACCTTAACAGGGGGCGTTTCGTCGGTCTATGGCTACACCTTC

J: TRBJ2-1
V: TRBV14
D: TRBD2
size: .
CDR3: CASSPLSSGGRDEQFF
DNA: TGTGCCAGCAGCCCCCTATCTAGCGGGGGAAGGGATGAGCAGTTCTTC

J: TRBJ2-1
V: TRBV4-2
D: .
size: .
CDR3: CASSQARQGIYNEQFF
DNA: TGTGCCAGCAGCCAAGCTCGGCAGGGGATCTACAATGAGCAGTTCTTC

J: TRBJ1-4
V: TRBV14
D: .
size: .
CDR3: CASSRQLNEKLFF
DNA: TGTGCCAGCAGCCGGCAACTTAATGAAAAACTGTTTTTT

J: TRBJ1-5
V: TRBV10-2
D: TRBD1
size: few
CDR3: CASSESTQGVRPQHF
DNA: TGCGCCAGCAGTGAGTCGACTCAGGGGGTCCGTCCCCAGCATTTT

J: TRBJ1-4
V: TRBV6-5
D: .
size: once
CDR3: CASSSAAGSNEKLFF
DNA: TGTGCCAGCAGTTCTGCGGCAGGGTCTAATGAAAAACTGTTTTTT

J: TRBJ2-3
V: TRBV5-5
D: TRBD2
size: .
CDR3: CASRRGDTRPPTDTQYF
DNA: TGTGCCAGCAGGCGGGGGGACACTAGACCCCCCACAGATACGCAGTATTTT

J: TRBJ2-1
V: TRBV7-8
D: TRBD2
size: .
CDR3: CASSLGLAGYNEQFF
DNA: TGTGCCAGCAGCTTGGGACTAGCGGGCTACAATGAGCAGTTCTTC

J: TRBJ2-7
V: TRBV14
D: .
size: .
CDR3: CASSHAGEQYF
DNA: TGTGCCAGCAGCCACGCTGGCGAGCAGTACTTC

J: TRBJ2-7
V: TRBV5-1
D: .
size: .
CDR3: CASTRRTDAFDEQYF
DNA: TGCGCCAGCACCCGGCGGACGGACGCGTTTGATGAGCAGTACTTC

J: TRBJ2-5
V: TRBV7-2
D: TRBD1
size: .
CDR3: CASSPTGVETQYF
DNA: TGTGCCAGCAGCCCGACAGGGGTAGAGACCCAGTACTTC

J: TRBJ1-2
V: TRBV10-3
D: TRBD1
size: once
CDR3: CAIVRDREGGGYTF
DNA: TGTGCCATCGTAAGGGACAGGGAAGGCGGTGGCTACACCTTC

J: TRBJ2-2
V: TRBV29-1
D: TRBD2
size: .
CDR3: CSVGSSGRAGGELFF
DNA: TGCAGCGTTGGATCTAGCGGGAGGGCCGGCGGGGAGCTGTTTTTT

J: TRBJ1-6
V: TRBV7-2
D: TRBD1
size: once
CDR3: CASRPGTGVSLSPLHF
DNA: TGTGCCAGCAGGCCCGGGACAGGGGTCTCACTTTCACCCCTCCACTTT

J: TRBJ2-7
V: TRBV5-1
D: .
size: .
CDR3: CASSPISREGYEQYF
DNA: TGCGCCAGCAGCCCTATATCGCGGGAAGGCTACGAGCAGTACTTC